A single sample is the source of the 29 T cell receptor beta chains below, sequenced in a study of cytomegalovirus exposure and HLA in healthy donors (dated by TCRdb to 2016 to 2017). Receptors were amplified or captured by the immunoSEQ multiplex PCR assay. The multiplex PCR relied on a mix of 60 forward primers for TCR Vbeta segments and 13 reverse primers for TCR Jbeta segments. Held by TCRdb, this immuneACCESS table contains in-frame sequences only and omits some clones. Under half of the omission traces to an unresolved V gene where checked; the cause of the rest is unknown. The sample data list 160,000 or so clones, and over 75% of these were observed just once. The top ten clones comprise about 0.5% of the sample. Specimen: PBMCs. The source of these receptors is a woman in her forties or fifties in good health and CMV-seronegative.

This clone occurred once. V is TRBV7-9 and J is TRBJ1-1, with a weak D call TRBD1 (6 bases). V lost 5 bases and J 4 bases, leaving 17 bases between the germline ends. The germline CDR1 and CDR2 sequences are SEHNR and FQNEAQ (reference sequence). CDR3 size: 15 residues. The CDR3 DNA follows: TGTGCCAGCAGCCCCAGCGACAGGAGAGTCACTGAAGCTTTCTTT. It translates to CASSPSDRRVTEAFF. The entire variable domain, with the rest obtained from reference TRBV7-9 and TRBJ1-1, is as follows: DTGVSQNPRHKITKRGQNVTFRCDPISEHNRLYWYRQTLGQGPEFLTYFQNEAQLEKSRLLSDRFSAERPKGSFSTLEIQRTEQGDSAMYLCASSPSDRRVTEAFFGQGTRLTVV.

The CDR3, as DNA: TGTGCCAGCTTCCCGGGTCCCCGATACGAGCAGTACTTC. Amino acids: CASFPGPRYEQYF. The J gene is TRBJ2-7, the V gene TRBV6-1; no clear D. CDR1 and CDR2 (germline): MNHNS, SASEGT. V lost 8 bases and J lost 4, with 15 bases in between. The CDR3 extends over 13 amino acids.

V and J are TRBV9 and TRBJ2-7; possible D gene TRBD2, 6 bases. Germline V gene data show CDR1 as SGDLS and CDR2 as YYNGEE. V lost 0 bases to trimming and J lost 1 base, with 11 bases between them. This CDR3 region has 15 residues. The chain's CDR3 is CASSVGEAVSYEQYF. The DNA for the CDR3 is TGTGCCAGCAGCGTAGGGGAGGCAGTTTCCTACGAGCAGTACTTC.

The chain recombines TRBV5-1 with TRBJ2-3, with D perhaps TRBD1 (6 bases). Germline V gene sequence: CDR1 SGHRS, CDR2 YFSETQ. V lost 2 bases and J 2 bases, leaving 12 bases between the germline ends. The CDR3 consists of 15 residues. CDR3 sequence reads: CASSFEDSSTDTQYF. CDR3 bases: TGCGCCAGCAGCTTTGAGGACAGTTCCACAGATACGCAGTATTTT.

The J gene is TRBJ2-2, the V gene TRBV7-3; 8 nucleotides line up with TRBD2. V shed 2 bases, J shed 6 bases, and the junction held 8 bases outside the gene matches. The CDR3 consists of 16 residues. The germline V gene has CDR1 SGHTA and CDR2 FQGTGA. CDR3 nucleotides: TGTGCCAGCAGCTTAGGGCCTCGGGGGGGCTCCGGGGAGCTGTTTTTT. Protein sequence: CASSLGPRGGSGELFF.

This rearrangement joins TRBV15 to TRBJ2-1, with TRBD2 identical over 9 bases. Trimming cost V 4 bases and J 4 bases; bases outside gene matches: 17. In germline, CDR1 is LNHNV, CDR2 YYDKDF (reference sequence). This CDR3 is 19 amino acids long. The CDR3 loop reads CATSKPTASGTSLYNEQFF. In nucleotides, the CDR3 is TGTGCCACCAGCAAACCTACTGCCTCCGGGACTAGCCTGTACAATGAGCAGTTCTTC.

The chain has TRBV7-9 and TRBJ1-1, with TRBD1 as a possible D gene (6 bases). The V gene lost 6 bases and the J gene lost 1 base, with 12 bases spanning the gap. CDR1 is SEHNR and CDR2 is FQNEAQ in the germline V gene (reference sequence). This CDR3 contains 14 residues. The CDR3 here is CASRIETGNTEAFF. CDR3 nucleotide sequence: TGTGCCAGCAGAATAGAGACAGGGAACACTGAAGCTTTCTTT.

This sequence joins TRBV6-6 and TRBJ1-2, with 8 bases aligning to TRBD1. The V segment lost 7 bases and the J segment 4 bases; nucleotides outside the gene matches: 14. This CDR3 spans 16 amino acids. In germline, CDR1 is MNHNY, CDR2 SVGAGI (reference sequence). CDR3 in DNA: TGTGCCAGCACCCCATGGGCAGGGGGCGTCGGCTATGGCTACACCTTC. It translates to CASTPWAGGVGYGYTF.

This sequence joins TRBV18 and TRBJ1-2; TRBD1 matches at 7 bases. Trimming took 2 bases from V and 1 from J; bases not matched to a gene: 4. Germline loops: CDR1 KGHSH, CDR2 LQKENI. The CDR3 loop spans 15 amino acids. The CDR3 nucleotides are TGTGCCAGCTCACCATCGACAGGGCTTAACTATGGCTACACCTTC. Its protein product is CASSPSTGLNYGYTF.

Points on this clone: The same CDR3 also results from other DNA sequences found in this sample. The CDR3 protein is CASSRGLYEQYF. The CDR3 DNA reads TGTGCCAGTTCCAGGGGGCTGTACGAGCAGTACTTC. The chain carries TRBV28 and TRBJ2-7; 8 bases agree with TRBD1. Per the germline V gene, CDR1 is MDHEN and CDR2 is SYDVKM. This CDR3 comprises 12 residues. Trimming took 9 bases from V and 4 from J; bases not matched to a gene: 5.

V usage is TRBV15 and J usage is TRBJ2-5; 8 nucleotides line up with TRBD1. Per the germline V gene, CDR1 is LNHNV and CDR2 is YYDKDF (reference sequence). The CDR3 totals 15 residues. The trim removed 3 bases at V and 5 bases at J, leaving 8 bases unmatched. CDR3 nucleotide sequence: TGTGCCACCAGCAGGAAAACAGGGGGGACTGAGACCCAGTACTTC. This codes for CATSRKTGGTETQYF.

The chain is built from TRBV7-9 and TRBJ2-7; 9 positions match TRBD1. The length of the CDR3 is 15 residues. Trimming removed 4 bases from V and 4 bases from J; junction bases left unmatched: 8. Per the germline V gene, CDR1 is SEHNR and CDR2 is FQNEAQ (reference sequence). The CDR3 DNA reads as TGTGCCAGCAGCTCAAGACAGGGGGGTAGATACGAGCAGTACTTC. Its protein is CASSSRQGGRYEQYF.

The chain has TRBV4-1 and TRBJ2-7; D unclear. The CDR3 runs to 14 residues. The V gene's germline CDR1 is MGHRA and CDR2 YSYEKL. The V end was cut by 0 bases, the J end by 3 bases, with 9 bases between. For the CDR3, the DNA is TGCGCCAGCAGCCAAGAATTGGTAGTCTACGAGCAGTACTTC. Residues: CASSQELVVYEQYF.

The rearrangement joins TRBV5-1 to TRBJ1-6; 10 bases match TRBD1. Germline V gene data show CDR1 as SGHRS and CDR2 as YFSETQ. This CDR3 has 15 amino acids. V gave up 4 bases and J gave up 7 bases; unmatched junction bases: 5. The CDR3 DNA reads TGCGCCAGCAGCGCCAGACAGGGGGCGAATTCACCCCTCCACTTT. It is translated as CASSARQGANSPLHF.

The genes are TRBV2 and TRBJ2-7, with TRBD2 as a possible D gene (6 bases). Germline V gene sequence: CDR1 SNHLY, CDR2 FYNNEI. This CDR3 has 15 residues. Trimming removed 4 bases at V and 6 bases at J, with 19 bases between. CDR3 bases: TGTGCCAGCAGTGGCCTCCCAGGGAGGTTTTCCGAGCAGTACTTC. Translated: CASSGLPGRFSEQYF. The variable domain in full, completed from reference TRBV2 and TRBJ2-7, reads EPEVTQTPSHQVTQMGQEVILRCVPISNHLYFYWYRQILGQKVEFLVSFYNNEISEKSEIFDDQFSVERPDGSNFTLKIRSTKLEDSAMYFCASSGLPGRFSEQYFGPGTRLTVT.

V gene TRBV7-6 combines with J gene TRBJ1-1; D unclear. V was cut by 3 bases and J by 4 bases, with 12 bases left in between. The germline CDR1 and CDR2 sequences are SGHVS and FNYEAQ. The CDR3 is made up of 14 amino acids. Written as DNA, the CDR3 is TGTGCCAGCAGCTTCGGCTTATCGGGCACTGAAGCTTTCTTT. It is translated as CASSFGLSGTEAFF. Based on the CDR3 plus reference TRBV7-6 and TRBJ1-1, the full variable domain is GAGVSQSPRYKVTKRGQDVALRCDPISGHVSLYWYRQALGQGPEFLTYFNYEAQQDKSGLPNDRFSAERPEGSISTLTIQRTEQRDSAMYRCASSFGLSGTEAFFGQGTRLTVV.

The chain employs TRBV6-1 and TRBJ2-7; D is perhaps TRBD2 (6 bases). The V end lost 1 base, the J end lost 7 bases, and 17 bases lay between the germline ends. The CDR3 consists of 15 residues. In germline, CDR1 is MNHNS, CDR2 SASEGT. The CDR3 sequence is CASSEGTGARGEQYF. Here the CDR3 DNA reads TGTGCCAGCAGTGAAGGCACGGGAGCTCGGGGGGAGCAGTACTTC.

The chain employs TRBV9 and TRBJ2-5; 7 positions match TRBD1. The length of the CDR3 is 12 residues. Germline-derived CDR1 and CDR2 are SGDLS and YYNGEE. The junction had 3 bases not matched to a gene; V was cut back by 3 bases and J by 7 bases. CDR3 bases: TGTGCCAGCAGCGGCTACAGGGGGACCCAGTACTTC. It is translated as CASSGYRGTQYF.

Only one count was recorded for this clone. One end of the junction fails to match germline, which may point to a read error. CDR3 in DNA: TGCGCCAGCAAGGACCAGGGGGCTACCTACGAGCAGTACTTC. Amino acids: CASKDQGATYEQYF. J is TRBJ2-7 and V is TRBV28; 8 bases fit TRBD1. The CDR3 runs 14 residues. The germline V gene has CDR1 MDHEN and CDR2 SYDVKM.

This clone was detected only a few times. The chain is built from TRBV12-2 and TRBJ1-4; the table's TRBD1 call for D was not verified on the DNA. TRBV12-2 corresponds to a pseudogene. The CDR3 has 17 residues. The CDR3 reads CASRSRTGEVFNEKLFF. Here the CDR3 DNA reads TGTGCAAGTCGCTCCCGGACAGGGGAGGTTTTTAATGAAAAACTGTTTTTT.

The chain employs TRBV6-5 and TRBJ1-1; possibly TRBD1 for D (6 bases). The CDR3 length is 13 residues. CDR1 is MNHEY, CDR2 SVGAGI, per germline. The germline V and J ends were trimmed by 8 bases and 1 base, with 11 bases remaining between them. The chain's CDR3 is CASGRQENTEAFF. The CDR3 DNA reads TGTGCCAGCGGACGACAGGAGAACACTGAAGCTTTCTTT.

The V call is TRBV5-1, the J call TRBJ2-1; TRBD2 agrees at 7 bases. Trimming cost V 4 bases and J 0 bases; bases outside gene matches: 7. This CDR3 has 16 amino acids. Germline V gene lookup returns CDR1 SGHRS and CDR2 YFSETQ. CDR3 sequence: CASSGSAGSSYNEQFF. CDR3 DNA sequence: TGCGCCAGCAGCGGCTCAGCGGGAAGCTCCTACAATGAGCAGTTCTTC.

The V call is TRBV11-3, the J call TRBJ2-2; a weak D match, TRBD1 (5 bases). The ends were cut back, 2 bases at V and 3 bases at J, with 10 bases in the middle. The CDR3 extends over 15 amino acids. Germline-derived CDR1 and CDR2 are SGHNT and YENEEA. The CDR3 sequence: CASSLRGMDTGELFF. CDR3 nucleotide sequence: TGTGCCAGCAGCTTAAGGGGAATGGACACCGGGGAGCTGTTTTTT.

The CDR3 coding sequence is TGCGCCAGCAGCCCGCAGGGGGAAACACTCTACGAGCAGTACTTC. This encodes CASSPQGETLYEQYF. This chain uses TRBV5-1 with TRBJ2-7; 7 nucleotides agree with TRBD1. Germline trimming cut 4 bases from V and 3 bases from J; bases unmatched to any gene: 10. Germline V gives CDR1 SGHRS, CDR2 YFSETQ. The CDR3 is 15 amino acids.

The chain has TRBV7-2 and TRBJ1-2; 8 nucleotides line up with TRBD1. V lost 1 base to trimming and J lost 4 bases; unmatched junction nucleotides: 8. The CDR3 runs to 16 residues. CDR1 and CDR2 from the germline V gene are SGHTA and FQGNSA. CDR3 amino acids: CASSLGGQGAFYGYTF. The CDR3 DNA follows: TGTGCCAGCAGCTTAGGAGGGCAGGGGGCCTTCTATGGCTACACCTTC.

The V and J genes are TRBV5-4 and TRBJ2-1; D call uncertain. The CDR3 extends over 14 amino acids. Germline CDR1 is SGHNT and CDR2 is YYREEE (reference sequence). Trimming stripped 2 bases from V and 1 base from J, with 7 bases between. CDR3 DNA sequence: TGTGCCAGCAGCTTTCCGGGTTCCTACAATGAGCAGTTCTTC. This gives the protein CASSFPGSYNEQFF.

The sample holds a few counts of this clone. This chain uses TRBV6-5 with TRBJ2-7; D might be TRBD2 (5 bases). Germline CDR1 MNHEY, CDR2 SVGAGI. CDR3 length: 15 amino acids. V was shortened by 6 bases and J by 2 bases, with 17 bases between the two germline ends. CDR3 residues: CASSPWYSGTYEQYF. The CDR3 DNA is TGTGCCAGCAGCCCATGGTACTCGGGGACCTACGAGCAGTACTTC.

The CDR3 loop is CASSSLTGFYNEQFF. CDR3 nucleotide sequence: TGTGCCAGCAGTTCCCTAACAGGGTTCTACAATGAGCAGTTCTTC. The J gene is TRBJ2-1, the V gene TRBV28; D is perhaps TRBD1 (6 bases). The germline CDR1 and CDR2 sequences are MDHEN and SYDVKM. CDR3 size: 15 residues. V was pared by 4 bases and J by 3 bases, with 13 bases between.

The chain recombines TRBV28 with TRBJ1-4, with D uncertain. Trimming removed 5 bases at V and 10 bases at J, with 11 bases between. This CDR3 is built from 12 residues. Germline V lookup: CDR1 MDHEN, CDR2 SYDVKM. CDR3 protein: CASSPPTGKLFF. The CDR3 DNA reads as TGTGCCAGCAGTCCCCCGACGGGAAAACTGTTTTTT.